A selection of T cell receptor beta chains follows, all from one sample in a study of blood T cell repertoires in COVID-19. TCRdb keeps only in-frame clones here, not all; method: immunoSEQ multiplex PCR. Of 65,000 to 80,000 clones detected, around 90% appear once; the ten largest clones hold approximately 9.1%. Sequencing was carried out using peripheral blood. The receptors derive from a human donor in a cohort sampled during active COVID-19. The CDR3 runs from the conserved cysteine through the conserved F or W. The order of the fields is CDR3 protein, CDR3 DNA, clone size, J gene, V gene, D gene. The D gene is left open where the match is weak. Rows give clone size only sometimes, using once, few, many, or a class for an expanded clone.

CASSDPAAGGTYF | TGCGCCAGCAGTGACCCCGCGGCAGGGGGAACTTACTTC | . | TRBJ2-7 | TRBV10-1 | TRBD1
CASSLGSGPHNQPQHF | TGTGCCAGCAGCTTAGGGAGCGGACCCCACAATCAGCCCCAGCATTTT | . | TRBJ1-5 | TRBV7-9 | .
CAWSVSLALDNEQFF | TGTGCCTGGAGTGTAAGTCTAGCGCTTGACAATGAGCAGTTCTTC | . | TRBJ2-1 | TRBV30 | .
CASSETGSTYEQYF | TGTGCCAGCAGTGAAACCGGGTCGACCTACGAGCAGTACTTC | . | TRBJ2-7 | TRBV2 | .
CASSLWLAVEPGAKNIQYF | TGTGCCAGCAGCTTATGGCTAGCGGTCGAGCCGGGGGCCAAAAACATTCAGTACTTC | . | TRBJ2-4 | TRBV7-2 | TRBD2
CASSLGGLAGSDTQYF | TGTGCCAGCAGCTTAGGGGGGCTAGCGGGATCAGATACGCAGTATTTT | . | TRBJ2-3 | TRBV5-4 | TRBD2
CASSQERVLYTEAFF | TGTGCCAGCAGCCAAGAGCGGGTCTTATACACTGAAGCTTTCTTT | . | TRBJ1-1 | TRBV3-1/TRBV3-2 | .
CASSVVGGRATNEQFF | TGTGCCAGCAGCGTAGTTGGGGGGAGGGCCACGAATGAGCAGTTCTTC | . | TRBJ2-1 | TRBV9 | TRBD2
CASGQGARRNTGELFF | TGTGCCAGCGGTCAAGGTGCGCGGAGAAACACCGGGGAGCTGTTTTTT | . | TRBJ2-2 | TRBV6-6 | .
CATGTSGIRETQYF | TGTGCCACCGGGACTAGCGGGATAAGAGAGACCCAGTACTTC | . | TRBJ2-5 | TRBV28 | TRBD2
CASRYQGNEQYF | TGTGCCAGCAGATACCAGGGGAACGAGCAGTACTTC | once | TRBJ2-7 | TRBV2 | .
CASSQEPGSNTGELFF | TGTGCCAGCAGCCAAGAACCGGGGTCGAACACCGGGGAGCTGTTTTTT | . | TRBJ2-2 | TRBV14 | .
CASSPRVAGAGELFF | TGTGCCAGCAGCCCCCGGGTAGCGGGAGCCGGGGAGCTGTTTTTT | . | TRBJ2-2 | TRBV7-3 | TRBD2
CASSGTGSQETQYF | TGTGCCAGCTCAGGGACAGGAAGCCAAGAGACCCAGTACTTC | . | TRBJ2-5 | TRBV18 | TRBD1
CAGKDSANSPLHF | TGTGCCGGAAAGGACAGCGCCAATTCACCCCTCCACTTT | once | TRBJ1-6 | TRBV6-5 | .
CASSLRGQYNEQFF | TGTGCCAGCAGTCTCCGGGGACAGTACAATGAGCAGTTCTTC | . | TRBJ2-1 | TRBV7-6 | TRBD1
CATSRDLAGVGSPLHF | TGTGCCACCAGCAGAGATCTGGCAGGGGTCGGATCACCCCTCCACTTT | . | TRBJ1-6 | TRBV15 | .
CAISEGGLAGNTGELFF | TGTGCCATCAGTGAGGGGGGTCTAGCGGGAAACACCGGGGAGCTGTTTTTT | . | TRBJ2-2 | TRBV10-3 | TRBD2
CASSLSGDGTEAFF | TGTGCCAGCAGTCTTTCAGGGGATGGGACTGAAGCTTTCTTT | few | TRBJ1-1 | TRBV6-5 | .
CASSLGTSQETQYF | TGCGCCAGCAGCTTAGGGACTAGCCAAGAGACCCAGTACTTC | . | TRBJ2-5 | TRBV5-1 | TRBD2
CATSRDVGRNYGYTF | TGTGCCACCAGCAGAGATGTGGGCCGAAACTATGGCTACACCTTC | . | TRBJ1-2 | TRBV15 | .
CASSLLAGAVTGELFF | TGTGCCAGCAGCCTCCTAGCGGGAGCAGTCACCGGGGAGCTGTTTTTT | few | TRBJ2-2 | TRBV5-5 | TRBD2
CASSLRQIQRHYNEQFF | TGTGCCAGCAGCTTGAGACAAATCCAGCGGCACTACAATGAGCAGTTCTTC | . | TRBJ2-1 | TRBV5-6 | .
CASSPGPGESETQYF | TGTGCCAGCAGTCCCGGCCCGGGGGAGTCAGAGACCCAGTACTTC | . | TRBJ2-5 | TRBV2 | .
CASEGEVPNTGELFF | TGTGCCAGTGAGGGAGAGGTTCCGAACACCGGGGAGCTGTTTTTT | . | TRBJ2-2 | TRBV19 | .
CASSLVPGNTEAFF | TGTGCCAGCAGCTTAGTCCCCGGGAACACTGAAGCTTTCTTT | . | TRBJ1-1 | TRBV7-2 | .
CASSSGHGRAEKLFF | TGTGCCAGTAGTTCCGGACACGGTCGGGCCGAAAAACTGTTTTTT | once | TRBJ1-4 | TRBV19 | .
CASSRETQNTGELFF | TGTGCCAGCAGTCGCGAGACTCAGAACACCGGGGAGCTGTTTTTT | . | TRBJ2-2 | TRBV2 | .
CASSGDGDRSYNSPLHF | TGTGCCAGCAGCGGTGACGGGGATCGCTCCTATAATTCACCCCTCCACTTT | . | TRBJ1-6 | TRBV9 | .
CASSLRDITPYEQYF | TGTGCCAGTAGCCTCCGGGACATTACTCCCTACGAGCAGTACTTC | . | TRBJ2-7 | TRBV19 | .
CASSSQANTEAFF | TGTGCCAGCAGTTCCCAGGCGAACACTGAAGCTTTCTTT | . | TRBJ1-1 | TRBV12-3/TRBV12-4 | .
CATSRASGRTYEQYF | TGTGCCACCAGCAGAGCTAGCGGGAGAACCTACGAGCAGTACTTC | . | TRBJ2-7 | TRBV15 | TRBD2
CASSPQANEQFF | TGTGCCAGCTCACCACAAGCGAATGAGCAGTTCTTC | . | TRBJ2-1 | TRBV18 | .
CASTDAGGNTGELFF | TGTGCCAGTACCGATGCAGGGGGTAACACCGGGGAGCTGTTTTTT | . | TRBJ2-2 | TRBV19 | TRBD1
CSASLGGATNEKLFF | TGCAGTGCCAGTTTGGGAGGAGCAACTAATGAAAAACTGTTTTTT | few | TRBJ1-4 | TRBV20-1 | .
CASSLEGARTGELFF | TGTGCCAGCAGCTTAGAGGGGGCCCGGACCGGGGAGCTGTTTTTT | once | TRBJ2-2 | TRBV7-3 | TRBD1
CASNPRGRGNQPQHF | TGTGCCAGCAACCCCAGAGGTCGGGGCAATCAGCCCCAGCATTTT | . | TRBJ1-5 | TRBV27 | .
CASRLAPSYNEQFF | TGTGCCAGCCGCCTAGCACCCTCCTACAATGAGCAGTTCTTC | . | TRBJ2-1 | TRBV28 | .
CASSLSGGDSTDTQYF | TGTGCCAGCAGCTTATCCGGCGGGGATAGCACAGATACGCAGTATTTT | . | TRBJ2-3 | TRBV7-8 | .
CASSPGGTDTQYF | TGTGCCAGCTCACCAGGGGGGACAGATACGCAGTATTTT | . | TRBJ2-3 | TRBV18 | .
CASSLEREARFF | TGTGCCAGCAGTTTAGAGAGGGAAGCGAGGTTCTTC | . | TRBJ2-1 | TRBV27 | .
CASSLGASEETQYF | TGTGCCAGCAGCTTGGGGGCTAGCGAAGAGACCCAGTACTTC | . | TRBJ2-5 | TRBV5-4 | .
CASSLPRASGRPEQYF | TGTGCCAGCAGCTTACCCAGGGCTAGCGGGAGGCCCGAGCAGTACTTC | . | TRBJ2-7 | TRBV11-2 | TRBD2
CASSARETQYF | TGTGCCAGCAGCGCCCGGGAGACCCAGTACTTC | . | TRBJ2-5 | TRBV7-9 | .
CASSRTDRRPQHF | TGTGCCAGCAGTAGGACAGACCGTAGGCCCCAGCATTTT | . | TRBJ1-5 | TRBV2 | .